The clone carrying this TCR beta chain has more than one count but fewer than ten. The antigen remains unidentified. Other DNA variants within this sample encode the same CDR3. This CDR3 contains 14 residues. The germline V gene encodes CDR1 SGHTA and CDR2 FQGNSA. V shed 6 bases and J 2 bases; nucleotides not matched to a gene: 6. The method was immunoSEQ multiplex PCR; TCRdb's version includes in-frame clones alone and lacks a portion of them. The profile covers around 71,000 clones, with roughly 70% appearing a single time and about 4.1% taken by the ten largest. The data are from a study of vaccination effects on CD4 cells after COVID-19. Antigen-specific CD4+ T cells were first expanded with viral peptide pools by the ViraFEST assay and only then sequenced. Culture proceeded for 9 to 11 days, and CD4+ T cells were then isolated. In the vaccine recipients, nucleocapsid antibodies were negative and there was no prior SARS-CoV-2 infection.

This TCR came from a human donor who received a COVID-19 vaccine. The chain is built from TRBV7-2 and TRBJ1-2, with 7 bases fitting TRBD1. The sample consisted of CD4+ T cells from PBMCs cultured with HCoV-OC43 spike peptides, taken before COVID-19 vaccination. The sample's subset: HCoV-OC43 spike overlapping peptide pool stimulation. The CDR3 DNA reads TGTGCCAGCAGTTCCCAGACAGGGAACTATGGCTACACCTTC. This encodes CASSSQTGNYGYTF.